This is a list of T cell receptor beta chains from one sample in a study of cytomegalovirus exposure and HLA in healthy donors. Method: immunoSEQ multiplex PCR; TCRdb's copy keeps in-frame clones and lacks some. The sample contains 150,000 to 200,000 clones, approximately 86% of which appear only once. Sequences were obtained from PBMCs. The receptors stem from a man aged 18 to 29 in good health and CMV-seropositive. CDR3s include the opening cysteine and the closing phenylalanine or tryptophan. A D gene is named only where the DNA matches it firmly. Some rows have no size entry. The others give once, few or many, or a class for an expanded clone.

CDR3nt,CDR3aa,j_gene,d_gene,v_gene,abundance
TGTGCCAGCAGTGCCCCTAGCGGGGGCACAGATACGCAGTATTTT,CASSAPSGGTDTQYF,TRBJ2-3,TRBD2,TRBV28,.
TGTGCCAGCAGGGGGGGGTTGGACCTCAAGGATACGCAGTATTTT,CASRGGLDLKDTQYF,TRBJ2-3,TRBD2,TRBV11-2,.
TGTGCCAGCAGCTCAACATACAATGAGCAGTTCTTC,CASSSTYNEQFF,TRBJ2-1,.,TRBV11-3,.
TGTGCCAGCAGCCCCCGGACAGAGAGCTCCTACAATGAGCAGTTCTTC,CASSPRTESSYNEQFF,TRBJ2-1,.,TRBV9,.
TGTGCCAGCAGCTCACAGGTTAACGAGCAGTACTTC,CASSSQVNEQYF,TRBJ2-7,.,TRBV5-4,.
TGTGCCACGGGGGGTAATAATTCACCCCTCCACTTT,CATGGNNSPLHF,TRBJ1-6,.,TRBV2,.
TGTGCCAGCAGTCCAGGCGGGGGTGATGAGCAGTTCTTC,CASSPGGGDEQFF,TRBJ2-1,TRBD2,TRBV28,.
TGTGCCAGCAGCGTAACCGGACAGAATGAAAAACTGTTTTTT,CASSVTGQNEKLFF,TRBJ1-4,.,TRBV9,.
TGTGCCAGCAGCTCACCATATGGGGCCTCTGGAAACACCATATATTTT,CASSSPYGASGNTIYF,TRBJ1-3,.,TRBV28,once
TGCAGTGCTGACTATCAGGGGGAAGCTTTCTTT,CSADYQGEAFF,TRBJ1-1,.,TRBV20-1,.
TGCAGCGTTGAAGCTATGGGGGGTGGCTACACCTTC,CSVEAMGGGYTF,TRBJ1-2,.,TRBV29-1,.
TGTGCCAGCAATAAGGGGCGGGAGACCCAGTACTTC,CASNKGRETQYF,TRBJ2-5,.,TRBV25-1,once
TGTGCCAGCAGTGAGGACTACTTGGGGCAGCCCCAGCATTTT,CASSEDYLGQPQHF,TRBJ1-5,.,TRBV2,.
TGCAGCGTTCGCGAGGGTGTCTCTGGAAACACCATATATTTT,CSVREGVSGNTIYF,TRBJ1-3,.,TRBV29-1,.
TGTGCCAGCAGCTTAGAGCCAAGACTAGGAAAGTTCTTC,CASSLEPRLGKFF,TRBJ2-1,.,TRBV7-2,.
TGCAGCTCCGGACCGGGGGAGGAGACCCAGTACTTC,CSSGPGEETQYF,TRBJ2-5,.,TRBV29-1,.
TGTGCCAGCAGCCGACAGGGCTACGAGCAGTACTTC,CASSRQGYEQYF,TRBJ2-7,TRBD1,TRBV6-5,.
TGTGCCAGCAGCGTAAAGACAGGGAATAATTCACCCCTCCACTTT,CASSVKTGNNSPLHF,TRBJ1-6,TRBD1,TRBV9,.
TGTGCCAGCAGTCCCCGGACTGGGAGCACAGATACGCAGTATTTT,CASSPRTGSTDTQYF,TRBJ2-3,.,TRBV27,.
TGTGCCAGCAGTCCCCCAGGGGCGCAGGAGCAGTTCTTC,CASSPPGAQEQFF,TRBJ2-1,.,TRBV7-6,.
TGTGCCAGCAGCTTGGCGCGGAACGAGCAGTACTTC,CASSLARNEQYF,TRBJ2-7,.,TRBV5-5,.
TGTGCCAGCAGTGACCGGGACAGGGTGCGCTACACCTTC,CASSDRDRVRYTF,TRBJ1-2,TRBD1,TRBV2,.
TGTGCCAGTTCATTAAATACAGGCTCTCCTTACGAGCAGTACTTC,CASSLNTGSPYEQYF,TRBJ2-7,.,TRBV19,.
TGTGCCAGCTCACCTAGCTCCTACGAGCAGTACTTC,CASSPSSYEQYF,TRBJ2-7,.,TRBV18,.
TGTGCCTGGAGTCTAGGGGGCAATCAGCCCCAGCATTTT,CAWSLGGNQPQHF,TRBJ1-5,.,TRBV30,.
TGCGCCAGCAGCGAATCCGGGATCCGAGAGACCCAGTACTTC,CASSESGIRETQYF,TRBJ2-5,.,TRBV5-1,.
TGTGCCAGCAGTCCCCGGACTGGGCCGGGACAGGAGCAGTTCTTC,CASSPRTGPGQEQFF,TRBJ2-1,TRBD1,TRBV27,.
TGCGCCAGCAGCTTGAGAAGCGCCAAAAACATTCAGTACTTC,CASSLRSAKNIQYF,TRBJ2-4,.,TRBV5-1,.
TGTGCCAGCAGCGTCCCTCGACTAGCGGGGTTCAATGAGCAGTTCTTC,CASSVPRLAGFNEQFF,TRBJ2-1,TRBD2,TRBV9,.
TGTGCCAGCAGTGCCAGGGATATCGGCACAGATACGCAGTATTTT,CASSARDIGTDTQYF,TRBJ2-3,.,TRBV27,.
TGTGCCAGCAACGTGCCAGGGATGGCCGGGGAGCTGTTTTTT,CASNVPGMAGELFF,TRBJ2-2,.,TRBV7-9,.
TGCAGCGTTGCAAGCGGAGCAGTCCAAGAGACCCAGTACTTC,CSVASGAVQETQYF,TRBJ2-5,.,TRBV29-1,.
TGTGCCAGCAGACGTCCGACAGGGAAGAAAACTGAAGCTTTCTTT,CASRRPTGKKTEAFF,TRBJ1-1,TRBD1,TRBV2,.
TGTGCCAGCAGTGCCGGGACTAGCTGCGGGACCCAGTACTTC,CASSAGTSCGTQYF,TRBJ2-5,TRBD2,TRBV27,.
TGTGCCAGCAGCTCCTACAGGGAAGGCGAGCAGTACTTC,CASSSYREGEQYF,TRBJ2-7,.,TRBV7-3,.
TGTGCCAGCAGCCCCGGACTACAATACCAAGAGACCCAGTACTTC,CASSPGLQYQETQYF,TRBJ2-5,.,TRBV9,once
TGTGCCAGCAGCTTATCAGCAGGGTCTGGAAACACCATATATTTT,CASSLSAGSGNTIYF,TRBJ1-3,.,TRBV7-9,.
TGTGCCTGGAGTCCCAGACTCCATAATTCACCCCTCCACTTT,CAWSPRLHNSPLHF,TRBJ1-6,.,TRBV30,once
TGTGCCAGCACCCCCGACGGGGGCCCGGGGGGCACTGAAGCTTTCTTT,CASTPDGGPGGTEAFF,TRBJ1-1,.,TRBV9,.
TGTGCCAGCAGCCGTGCGGGGGGCGCCCCCAGAGATACGCAGTATTTT,CASSRAGGAPRDTQYF,TRBJ2-3,TRBD2,TRBV4-2,.
TGTGCCAGCTCAGCGGGACGGCTCACTGAAGCTTTCTTT,CASSAGRLTEAFF,TRBJ1-1,.,TRBV18,.
TGTGCCAGCAGCTTATCGAGCAATCAGCCCCAGCATTTT,CASSLSSNQPQHF,TRBJ1-5,.,TRBV13,.
TGTGCCAGCAAAGACCCCAGGGTGGAAGCTTTCTTT,CASKDPRVEAFF,TRBJ1-1,.,TRBV9,few
TGCGCCAGCAGCCAAGATTGGGGGCGGTACAGGGATCACAATGAGCAGTTCTTC,CASSQDWGRYRDHNEQFF,TRBJ2-1,.,TRBV4-1,.